A single sample is the source of the 4 T cell receptor beta chains below, sequenced in a study of shared clonotypes between healthy human individuals. Sequenced by immunoSEQ multiplex PCR; TCRdb stores in-frame clones only, minus some. This sample has about 2,500,000 clones, with around nine tenths found just once. The sequenced sample was naive CD4+ T cells sorted from blood. The subset here: CD45RA+ positively selected. The receptor set was obtained from a man aged 18 to 35 in good health.

This clone appeared a few times. The chain links TRBV18 to TRBJ1-5; D not certain. The CDR3 is made up of 13 amino acids. Germline V gene data show CDR1 as KGHSH and CDR2 as LQKENI. The ends were cut back, 3 bases at V and 6 bases at J, with 9 bases in the middle. The DNA for the CDR3 is TGTGCCAGCTCACCGAAGGAGGCTCAGCCCCAGCATTTT. Its translation: CASSPKEAQPQHF.

This chain links TRBV6-1 with TRBJ2-3; the match to TRBD2 covers 7 bases. Germline V gene lookup returns CDR1 MNHNS and CDR2 SASEGT. V lost 6 bases to trimming and J lost 4 bases; unmatched junction nucleotides: 10. The CDR3 is made up of 15 amino acids. CDR3 residues: CASRGLAGVPDTQYF. The CDR3, as DNA: TGTGCCAGCAGGGGACTGGCGGGAGTACCAGATACGCAGTATTTT.

The chain is built from TRBV29-1 and TRBJ2-7, with unresolved D. Germline V gene data show CDR1 as SQVTM and CDR2 as ANQGSEA. The CDR3 runs 11 residues. Trimming stripped 7 bases from V and 5 bases from J, with 12 bases between. The CDR3, as DNA: TGCAGCGCCAGCGCTCATGACGAGCAGTACTTC. Protein product: CSASAHDEQYF.

The V and J genes are TRBV7-2 and TRBJ1-1, with TRBD1 matching over 9 bases. Germline CDR1 and CDR2: SGHTA and FQGNSA. CDR3 length: 13 residues. V lost 1 base and J lost 9; bases outside the gene matches: 3. In DNA form, the CDR3 reads TGTGCCAGCAGCTTAGTAGGACAGGGGAAAGCTTTCTTT. This codes for CASSLVGQGKAFF.